Shown below are 9 T cell receptor beta chains from a single sample sequenced in a study of CD8 T cells in Susac syndrome. Random hexamers primed reverse transcription of about 0.5 to 1 ug RNA. In TCRdb, the immunoSEQ multiplex PCR reads were re-called with MiXCR into one record per CDR3 protein. The sample has under 70,000 distinct CDR3 sequences; more than 80% are singletons. The sequencing sample was made of CD8+ T cells from PBMCs. The receptors derive from a human donor in good health.

The table lists this clonotype with a count of one. V gene TRBV7-2 combines with J gene TRBJ1-6; D is undetermined. Germline-derived CDR1 and CDR2 are SGHTA and FQGNSA. The V end was cut by 5 bases, the J end by 6 bases, with 17 bases between. The CDR3 is 16 amino acids. The CDR3 bases are TGTGCCAGCAGCATACGAGTCTTCCCAGTTAATTCACCCCTCCACTTT. Its translation: CASSIRVFPVNSPLHF.

V and J are TRBV5-1 and TRBJ1-2; 8 nucleotides agree with TRBD1. Trimming took 3 bases from V and 2 from J; bases not matched to a gene: 6. The CDR3 consists of 15 residues. Per germline, CDR1 SGHRS and CDR2 YFSETQ. The DNA of the CDR3 is TGCGCCAGCAGCTCAGGACAGGGTCTGAACTATGGCTACACCTTC. Protein: CASSSGQGLNYGYTF.

The chain uses TRBV19 and TRBJ1-4, with D unclear. Germline V gene sequence: CDR1 LNHDA, CDR2 SQIVND (reference sequence). The ends were cut back, 3 bases at V and 7 bases at J, with 15 bases in the middle. The length of the CDR3 is 15 residues. The CDR3 sequence: CASSILGNVGEKLFF. The CDR3 DNA sequence: TGTGCCAGTAGTATCCTAGGGAATGTGGGTGAAAAACTGTTTTTT. Looking up the rest from reference TRBV19 and TRBJ1-4 gives the full variable domain: DGGITQSPKYLFRKEGQNVTLSCEQNLNHDAMYWYRQDPGQGLRLIYYSQIVNDFQKGDIAEGYSVSREKKESFPLTVTSAQKNPTAFYLCASSILGNVGEKLFFGSGTQLSVL.

The chain carries TRBV2 and TRBJ1-5, with 10 bases fitting TRBD1. J lost 1 base, V lost 3 bases, and 3 bases had no gene match. Germline values: CDR1 SNHLY, CDR2 FYNNEI. The CDR3 consists of 16 residues. The CDR3 DNA follows: TGTGCCAGCAGTGAGACAGGGGGCTGGAGCAATCAGCCCCAGCATTTT. Translated: CASSETGGWSNQPQHF.

The gene calls are TRBV29-1 and TRBJ2-7, with D perhaps given as TRBD1 or TRBD2 (5 bases each). Trimming stripped 2 bases from V and 0 bases from J, with 14 bases between. Germline V CDR1 and CDR2: SQVTM, ANQGSEA. The CDR3 contains 15 residues. The CDR3 reads CSVEKDTGSSYEQYF. CDR3 DNA: TGCAGCGTTGAAAAGGACACGGGAAGCTCCTACGAGCAGTACTTC.

The chain is built from TRBV7-9 and TRBJ2-2; tentatively, D is TRBD1 (5 bases). Germline-derived CDR1 and CDR2 are SEHNR and FQNEAQ (reference sequence). CDR3 length equals 15 residues. V gave up 0 bases and J gave up 5 bases, with 10 bases separating them. CDR3 bases: TGTGCCAGCAGCTTAGCGACGACAGCGACCGGGGAGCTGTTTTTT. This sequence encodes CASSLATTATGELFF.

On this clonotype: The junction does not match germline at one end; this may be a read error. The chain employs TRBV5-6 and TRBJ2-7, with D tentatively TRBD2 (6 bases). Germline V gene data show CDR1 as SGHDT and CDR2 as YYEEEE. The CDR3 is 12 amino acids. In DNA, the CDR3 is TGTGCCAGCAGCTTCGGGGGTTCGGAGCGGTACTTC. Its protein is CASSFGGSERYF.

This rearrangement joins TRBV29-1 to TRBJ1-1; D might be TRBD1 (5 bases). The V end lost 4 bases, the J end lost 5 bases, and 11 bases lay between the germline ends. CDR3 size: 12 residues. CDR1 is SQVTM and CDR2 is ANQGSEA in the germline V gene. The CDR3 loop reads CSVVPQGTEAFF. In DNA form, the CDR3 reads TGCAGCGTTGTACCCCAGGGTACTGAAGCTTTCTTT.

J is TRBJ1-2 and V is TRBV15; 8 bases align to TRBD1. This CDR3 is 14 amino acids long. V lost 1 base, J lost 8 bases, and 6 bases stayed unmatched. Germline CDR1 and CDR2: LNHNV and YYDKDF (reference sequence). This chain's CDR3 is CATSRAGTGGGYTF. The CDR3, as DNA: TGTGCCACCAGCAGAGCCGGAACAGGGGGAGGCTACACCTTC.